One and the same sample provided the 16 T cell receptor beta chains below, sequenced in a study of identical twins. TCRdb called the 5' RACE reads again in MiXCR, with one record for every CDR3 protein. This table holds fewer than 900,000 distinct CDR3 sequences, 21% found once. This same sample was also part of a study on T cells expressing NK-cell markers.

Sequenced: PBMCs. All receptors derive from a woman between 18 and 29 years old in good health.

The CDR3 region is CSAPNRINEKLFF. The CDR3 region has the DNA TGCAGTGCGCCTAATCGGATTAATGAAAAACTGTTTTTT. The rearrangement links TRBV20-1 to TRBJ1-4, with D uncertain. Germline V lookup: CDR1 DFQATT, CDR2 SNEGSKA (reference sequence). V shed 6 bases and J shed 4 bases, with 12 bases lying between them. This CDR3 is built from 13 residues.

The chain employs TRBV4-1 and TRBJ2-7; D is perhaps TRBD1 or TRBD2 (5 bases each). Trimming took off 3 bases at V and 7 bases at J, with 13 bases between the two ends. The CDR3 loop spans 13 amino acids. Per germline, CDR1 MGHRA and CDR2 YSYEKL. In DNA form, the CDR3 reads TGCGCCAGCAGCCACGTAGGGGCGGGTGAGCAGTACTTC. Protein: CASSHVGAGEQYF.

V is TRBV18 and J is TRBJ2-2; 7 bases align to TRBD2. The CDR3 is 16 amino acids. V trimming: 0 bases; J trimming: 7 bases; junction bases outside the gene matches: 8. Germline V lookup: CDR1 KGHSH, CDR2 LQKENI. This chain's CDR3 is CASSPPPSGGNGELFF. The CDR3 DNA reads TGTGCCAGCTCACCACCCCCTAGCGGCGGCAACGGGGAGCTGTTTTTT.

The sample holds a few counts of this clonotype. The chain combines TRBV20-1 with TRBJ1-5; tentative D call: TRBD1 (5 bases). The germline V gene encodes CDR1 DFQATT and CDR2 SNEGSKA (reference sequence). V was shortened by 4 bases and J by 0 bases, with 13 bases between the two germline ends. This CDR3 is 15 amino acids long. The CDR3 spells CSATADSHSNQPQHF. In nucleotides, the CDR3 is TGCAGTGCTACGGCCGACAGTCATAGCAATCAGCCCCAGCATTTT.

This clonotype was recorded many times. V gene TRBV20-1 combines with J gene TRBJ2-3; 7 bases align to TRBD1. Losses at the gene ends were 3 bases for V and 2 bases for J; bases not matched to a gene: 5. The germline gives CDR1 DFQATT, CDR2 SNEGSKA (reference sequence). This CDR3 has 14 residues. The CDR3 nucleotides are TGCAGTGCTAGCCGGGACAGCTTCACAGATACGCAGTATTTT. Its translation: CSASRDSFTDTQYF.

CDR3 nucleotides: TGCGCCAGCAGCCATGGCATGGCGGGAGGGAATGAGCAGTTCTTC. This translates into CASSHGMAGGNEQFF. This chain links TRBV5-1 with TRBJ2-1; 9 bases are a match to TRBD2. Germline V gives CDR1 SGHRS, CDR2 YFSETQ. CDR3 length: 15 residues. V lost 4 bases, J lost 7 bases, and 9 bases stayed unmatched.

This sequence joins TRBV5-1 and TRBJ2-2, with D uncertain. Germline CDR1 is SGHRS and CDR2 is YFSETQ. This CDR3 has 11 residues. With 7 bases removed from V and 6 bases from J, the gap between germline ends came to 7 bases. The CDR3 DNA sequence: TGCGCCAGCGGCCCCCCCGGGGAGCTGTTTTTT. The encoded protein is CASGPPGELFF.

The genes are TRBV5-5 and TRBJ2-1, with 12 bases lining up with TRBD2. The V and J ends lost 3 bases and 5 bases, in that order; junction bases with no gene match: 3. From germline, CDR1 is SGHKS and CDR2 YYEKEE (reference sequence). The CDR3 sequence is 15 residues long. The CDR3 is CASSYRTSGNNEQFF. DNA of the CDR3: TGTGCCAGCAGCTACCGGACTAGCGGGAACAATGAGCAGTTCTTC.

V is TRBV6-4 and J is TRBJ2-1; 12 bases match TRBD2. The CDR3 loop spans 18 amino acids. Germline CDR1 reads MRHNA; CDR2 reads SNTAGT. With V trimmed by 0 bases and J by 6 bases, 9 bases remained unmatched. The CDR3 bases are TGTGCCAGCAGTGACTCCCCTCGGACTAGCGGGGTTTGCAATGAGCAGTTCTTC. Residues: CASSDSPRTSGVCNEQFF.

The CDR3 nucleotides are TGCAGTGCTAGAGATGGGAGCAGAGGCTTCGGAGTCGAGCAGTACTTC. Translating it yields CSARDGSRGFGVEQYF. The chain uses TRBV20-1 and TRBJ2-7, with D tentatively TRBD2 (5 bases). This CDR3 has 16 amino acids. Looked up from germline, CDR1 is DFQATT and CDR2 is SNEGSKA (reference sequence). V was clipped by 0 bases and J by 6 bases, with 21 bases between them.

This clonotype has a handful of counts. The rearrangement uses TRBV6-5 and TRBJ1-6; a weak D match, TRBD1 (5 bases). The CDR3 sequence is 12 residues long. Trimming took off 7 bases at V and 8 bases at J, with 9 bases between the two ends. Germline CDR1 reads MNHEY; CDR2 reads SVGAGI. In DNA, the CDR3 is TGTGCCAGCAAATGGGGCGATTCACCCCTCCACTTT. This encodes CASKWGDSPLHF.

The CDR3, as DNA: TGTGCCAGCAGCTCGCAGATGGACAATGAGCAGTTCTTC. It yields the protein CASSSQMDNEQFF. The chain combines TRBV7-8 with TRBJ2-1; D call uncertain. The V end was cut by 4 bases, the J end by 5 bases, with 9 bases between. The CDR3 is 13 residues long. CDR1 and CDR2 from the germline V gene are SGHVS and FQNEAQ.

This clonotype was counted a few times. The V gene is TRBV20-1, the J gene TRBJ1-2; TRBD1 matches at 8 bases. The V and J ends lost 5 bases and 5 bases, in that order; junction bases with no gene match: 7. The V gene's germline CDR1 is DFQATT and CDR2 SNEGSKA (reference sequence). The CDR3 totals 13 residues. The CDR3 DNA follows: TGCAGTGCTGCCCCAGGGGGCTGGTATGGCTACACCTTC. Its protein is CSAAPGGWYGYTF.

The chain combines TRBV21-1 with TRBJ2-7; the table assigns TRBD2, which was not confirmed against the DNA. TRBV21-1 corresponds to a pseudogene. The CDR3 is made up of 16 amino acids. The DNA of the CDR3 is TGTACCAGCAGCATCCGGACTGCCCCCCCGAGGAACGAGCAGTACTTC. This translates into CTSSIRTAPPRNEQYF.

The rearrangement links TRBV5-1 to TRBJ2-3, with TRBD2 matching over 10 bases. CDR1 is SGHRS, CDR2 YFSETQ, per germline. Germline trimming cut 4 bases from V and 2 bases from J; bases unmatched to any gene: 10. The CDR3 extends over 17 amino acids. CDR3 in amino acids: CASSDLPSGGVTDTQYF. DNA for the CDR3: TGCGCCAGCAGCGACCTTCCTAGCGGGGGAGTCACAGATACGCAGTATTTT. Combining the CDR3 with reference TRBV5-1 and TRBJ2-3 gives the whole variable domain KAGVTQTPRYLIKTRGQQVTLSCSPISGHRSVSWYQQTPGQGLQFLFEYFSETQRNKGNFPGRFSGRQFSNSRSEMNVSTLELGDSALYLCASSDLPSGGVTDTQYFGPGTRLTVL.

This clonotype showed up many times. The rearrangement links TRBV12-3 or TRBV12-4 to TRBJ2-5; D unclear. This CDR3 is 14 amino acids long. Trimming shortened V by 3 bases and J by 3 bases, and 11 bases separated the two germline ends. This CDR3 is CASSLRSGEETQYF. DNA for the CDR3: TGTGCCAGCAGTTTGAGGTCCGGAGAAGAGACCCAGTACTTC.